This TCR beta chain was retrieved from a study of T cell responses to AZD1222 COVID-19 vaccine. Regarding the study as a whole: Spike as a whole was targeted by vaccine-associated CD4 TCRs, dominant at 160-218 and 743-854.

The CDR3 totals 13 residues. The germline gives CDR1 SGHDT, CDR2 YYEEEE. V shed 2 bases and J shed 7 bases, with 12 bases lying between them. TCRdb's table, derived via immunoSEQ multiplex PCR, lists solely in-frame clones and lacks some. The data show approximately 150,000 clones, with about 91% seen just once and 2.2% held by the top ten. Worth noting for this clone: Its specificity is not known.

The source material was peripheral blood, sampled on day 0 of AZD1222 vaccination. The chain joins TRBV5-6 to TRBJ1-2, with TRBD1 as a possible D gene (5 bases). The origin of this receptor is an adult in good health. CDR3 nucleotide sequence: TGTGCCAGCAGCTTAGGGCAGGGACCTGGCTACACCTTC. Translated: CASSLGQGPGYTF.